Presented here are 6 T cell receptor beta chains from one specimen sequenced in a study of blood T cell repertoires in COVID-19. TCRdb's copy holds only in-frame clones and misses some; the assay was immunoSEQ multiplex PCR. The data contain more than 300,000 clones, about 87% of them seen just once; the ten biggest clones take up roughly 6%. Sequencing input: peripheral blood. The receptors here all came from a woman aged 45-60 years with COVID-19, enrolled during active disease.

This chain joins TRBV6-5 and TRBJ1-6, with a tentative D call TRBD1 (5 bases). With 2 bases removed from V and 8 bases from J, the gap between germline ends came to 16 bases. The CDR3 sequence is 16 residues long. Germline CDR1 is MNHEY and CDR2 is SVGAGI. CDR3 in DNA: TGTGCCAGCAGTTACCTAGCGGGTGGGACGGATTCACCCCTCCACTTT. The encoded protein is CASSYLAGGTDSPLHF.

With respect to this clone: Other DNA sequences in this sample translate to the same CDR3. CDR3 DNA sequence: TGTGCCTGGGGCGTAATGAACACTGAAGCTTTCTTT. Protein sequence: CAWGVMNTEAFF. V is TRBV30 and J is TRBJ1-1; no clear D. Trimming stripped 5 bases from V and 0 bases from J, with 7 bases between. In germline, CDR1 is GTSNPN, CDR2 SVGIG (reference sequence). This CDR3 has 12 amino acids.

The rearrangement joins TRBV18 to TRBJ2-5, with a possible D match to TRBD2 (5 bases). Germline V gives CDR1 KGHSH, CDR2 LQKENI. The CDR3 spans 16 residues. Trimming shortened V by 0 bases and J by 4 bases, and 15 bases separated the two germline ends. The CDR3 nucleotides are TGTGCCAGCTCACCACCGGCGGGTCCACGGCCAGAGACCCAGTACTTC. The encoded protein is CASSPPAGPRPETQYF.

CDR3 DNA: TGTGCCAGCAGCTTAGTATCGTTGCAGACAGGGAACACTGAAGCTTTCTTT. The encoded protein is CASSLVSLQTGNTEAFF. The chain employs TRBV7-2 and TRBJ1-1, with D perhaps TRBD1 (6 bases). The CDR3 contains 17 residues. Trimming took 1 base from V and 1 from J, leaving 16 bases between them. Germline-derived CDR1 and CDR2 are SGHTA and FQGNSA.

The gene calls are TRBV2 and TRBJ2-7; TRBD1 is a possible D gene (5 bases). The CDR3 is 15 amino acids. The V end was cut by 6 bases, the J end by 7 bases, with 22 bases between. Germline-derived CDR1 and CDR2 are SNHLY and FYNNEI. The CDR3 sequence: CASSRSGLQSEEQYF. The CDR3 DNA follows: TGTGCCAGCAGCCGGTCAGGGTTGCAAAGTGAAGAGCAGTACTTC.

This chain links TRBV28 with TRBJ1-1, with TRBD1 matching 7 bases. Trimming took 6 bases from V and 0 from J; bases not matched to a gene: 10. This CDR3 is 16 amino acids long. The germline CDR1 and CDR2 sequences are MDHEN and SYDVKM. CDR3: CASSFDREQMNTEAFF. CDR3 DNA sequence: TGTGCCAGCAGCTTCGACAGGGAACAGATGAACACTGAAGCTTTCTTT.